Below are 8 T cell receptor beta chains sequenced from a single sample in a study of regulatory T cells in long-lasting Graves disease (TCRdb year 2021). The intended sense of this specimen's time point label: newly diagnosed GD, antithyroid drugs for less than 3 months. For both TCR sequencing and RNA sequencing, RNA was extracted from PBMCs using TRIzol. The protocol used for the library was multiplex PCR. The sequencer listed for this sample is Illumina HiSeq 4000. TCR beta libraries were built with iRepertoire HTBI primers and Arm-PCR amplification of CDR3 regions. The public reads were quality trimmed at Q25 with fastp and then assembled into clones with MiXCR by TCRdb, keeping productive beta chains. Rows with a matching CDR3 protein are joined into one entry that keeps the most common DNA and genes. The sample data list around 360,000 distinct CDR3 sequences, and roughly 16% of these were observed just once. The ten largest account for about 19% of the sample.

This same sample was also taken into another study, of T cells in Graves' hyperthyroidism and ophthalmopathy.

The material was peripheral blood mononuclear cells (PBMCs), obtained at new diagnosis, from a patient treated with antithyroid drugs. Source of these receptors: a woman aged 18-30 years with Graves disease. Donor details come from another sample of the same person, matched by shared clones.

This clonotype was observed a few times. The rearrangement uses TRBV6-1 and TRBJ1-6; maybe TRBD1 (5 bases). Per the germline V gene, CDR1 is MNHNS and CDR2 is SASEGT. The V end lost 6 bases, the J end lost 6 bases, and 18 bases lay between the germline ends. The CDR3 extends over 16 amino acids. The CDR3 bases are TGTGCCAGCAGGAAACTAAGGGGTACTAGTAATTCACCCCTCCACTTT. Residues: CASRKLRGTSNSPLHF.

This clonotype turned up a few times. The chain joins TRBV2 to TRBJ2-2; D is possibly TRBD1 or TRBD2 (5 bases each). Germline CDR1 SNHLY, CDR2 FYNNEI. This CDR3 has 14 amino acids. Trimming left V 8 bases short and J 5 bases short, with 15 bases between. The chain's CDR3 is CASSGSQGTGELFF. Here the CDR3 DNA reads TGTGCCAGCTCGGGGTCGCAGGGTACCGGGGAGCTGTTTTTT.

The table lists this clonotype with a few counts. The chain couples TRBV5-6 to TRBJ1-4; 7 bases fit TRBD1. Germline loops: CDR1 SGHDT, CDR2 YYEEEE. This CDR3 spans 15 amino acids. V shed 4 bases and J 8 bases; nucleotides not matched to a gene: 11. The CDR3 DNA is TGTGCCAGCAGCCCGGGGACAGTCGCTAGGGAAAAACTGTTTTTT. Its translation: CASSPGTVAREKLFF.

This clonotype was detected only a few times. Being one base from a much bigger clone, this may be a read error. The CDR3 DNA reads TGTGCCAGCAGTGAAGGGACAGGGGTTTCACCCCTCCACTTT. Residues: CASSEGTGVSPLHF. The rearrangement uses TRBV6-1 and TRBJ1-6, with 9 bases identical to TRBD1. The CDR3 has 14 residues. Per the germline V gene, CDR1 is MNHNS and CDR2 is SASEGT. Trimming cost V 1 base and J 9 bases; bases outside gene matches: 1.

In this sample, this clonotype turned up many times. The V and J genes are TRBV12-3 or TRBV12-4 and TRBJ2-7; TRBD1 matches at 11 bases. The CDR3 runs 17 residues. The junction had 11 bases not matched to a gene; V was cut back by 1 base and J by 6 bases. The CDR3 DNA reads TGTGCCAGCAGTTTAGGCCACGGGACAGGGGGTACGGGCGAGCAGTACTTC. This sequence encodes CASSLGHGTGGTGEQYF.

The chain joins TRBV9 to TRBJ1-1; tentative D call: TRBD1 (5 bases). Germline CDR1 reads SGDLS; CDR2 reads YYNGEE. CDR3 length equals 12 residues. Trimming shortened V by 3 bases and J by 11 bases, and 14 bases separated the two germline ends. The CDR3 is CASSDGDWGAFF. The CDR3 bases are TGTGCCAGCAGCGACGGGGACTGGGGGGCTTTCTTT.

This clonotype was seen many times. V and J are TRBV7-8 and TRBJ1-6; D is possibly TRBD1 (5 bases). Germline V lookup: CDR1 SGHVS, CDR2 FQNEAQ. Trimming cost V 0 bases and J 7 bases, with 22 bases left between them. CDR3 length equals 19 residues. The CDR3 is CASSLARGGSGPNNSPLHF. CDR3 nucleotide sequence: TGTGCCAGCAGCTTAGCGAGGGGAGGGAGTGGTCCCAACAATTCACCCCTCCACTTT.

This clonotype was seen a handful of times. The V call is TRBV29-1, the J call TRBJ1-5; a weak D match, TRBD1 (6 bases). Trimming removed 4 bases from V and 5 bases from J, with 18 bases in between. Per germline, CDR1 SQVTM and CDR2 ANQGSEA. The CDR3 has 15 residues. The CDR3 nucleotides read TGCAGCGTTGTGGGGGGGGCAGGGGCCGATCAGCCCCAGCATTTT. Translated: CSVVGGAGADQPQHF.